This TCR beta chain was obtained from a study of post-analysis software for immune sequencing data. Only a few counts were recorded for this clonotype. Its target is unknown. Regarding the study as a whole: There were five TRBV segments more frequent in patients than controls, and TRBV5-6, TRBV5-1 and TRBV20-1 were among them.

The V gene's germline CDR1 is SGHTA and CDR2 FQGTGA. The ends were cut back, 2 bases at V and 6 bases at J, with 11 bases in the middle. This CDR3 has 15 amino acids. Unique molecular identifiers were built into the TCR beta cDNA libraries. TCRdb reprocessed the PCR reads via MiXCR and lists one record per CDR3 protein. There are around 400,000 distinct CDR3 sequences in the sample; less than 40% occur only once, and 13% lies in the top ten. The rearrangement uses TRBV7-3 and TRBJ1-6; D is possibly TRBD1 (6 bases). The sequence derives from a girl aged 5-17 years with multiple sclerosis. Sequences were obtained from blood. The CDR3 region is CASSLGGGTNSPLHF. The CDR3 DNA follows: TGTGCCAGCAGCTTAGGAGGGGGGACTAATTCACCCCTCCACTTT.